The sequence of this TCR beta chain was determined in a study of T-cell reconstitution after alpha-beta-depleted transplantation in children. Preparation of the TCRbeta library involved a method that used unique molecular identifiers. TCRdb reprocessed the PCR reads with MiXCR, giving one entry per CDR3 protein. The sample shows about 610,000 distinct CDR3 sequences, about 10% of them seen only once. The germline gives CDR1 SQVTM, CDR2 ANQGSEA. The CDR3 extends over 17 amino acids. V lost 1 base and J lost 0; bases outside the gene matches: 4. This receptor was obtained from a human donor who donated a stem cell graft to a child with acute myeloid leukemia. This specimen was PBMCs from the stem cell graft donor, taken from the stem cell graft. The chain links TRBV29-1 to TRBJ2-1; 12 positions match TRBD2. The CDR3 sequence: CSVEGLAGVYSYNEQFF. DNA of the CDR3: TGCAGCGTTGAAGGACTAGCGGGAGTGTACTCCTACAATGAGCAGTTCTTC.